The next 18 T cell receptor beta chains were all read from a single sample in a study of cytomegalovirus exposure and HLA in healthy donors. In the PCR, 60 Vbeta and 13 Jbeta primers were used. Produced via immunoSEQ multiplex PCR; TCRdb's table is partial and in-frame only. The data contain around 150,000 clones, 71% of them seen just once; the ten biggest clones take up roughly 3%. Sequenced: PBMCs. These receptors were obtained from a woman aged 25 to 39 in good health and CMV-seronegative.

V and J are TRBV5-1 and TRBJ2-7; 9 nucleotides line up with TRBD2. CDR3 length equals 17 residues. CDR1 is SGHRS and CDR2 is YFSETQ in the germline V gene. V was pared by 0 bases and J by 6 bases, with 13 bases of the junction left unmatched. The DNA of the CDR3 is TGCGCCAGCAGCTTGGGGGGGCGGGAGGGCCCCGGGGCCGAGCAGTACTTC. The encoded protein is CASSLGGREGPGAEQYF.

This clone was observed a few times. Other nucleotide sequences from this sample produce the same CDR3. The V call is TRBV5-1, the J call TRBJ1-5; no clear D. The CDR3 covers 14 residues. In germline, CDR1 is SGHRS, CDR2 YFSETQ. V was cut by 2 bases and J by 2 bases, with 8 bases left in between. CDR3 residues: CASSLEGGNQPQHF. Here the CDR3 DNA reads TGCGCCAGCAGCTTAGAGGGTGGCAATCAGCCCCAGCATTTT.

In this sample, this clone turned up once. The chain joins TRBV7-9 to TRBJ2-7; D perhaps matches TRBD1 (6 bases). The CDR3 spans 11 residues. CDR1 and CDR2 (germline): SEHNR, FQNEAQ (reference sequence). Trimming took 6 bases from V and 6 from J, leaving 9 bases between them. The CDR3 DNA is TGTGCCAGCAGAGTGGACAGCGAGCAGTACTTC. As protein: CASRVDSEQYF. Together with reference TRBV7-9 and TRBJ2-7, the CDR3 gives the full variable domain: DTGVSQNPRHKITKRGQNVTFRCDPISEHNRLYWYRQTLGQGPEFLTYFQNEAQLEKSRLLSDRFSAERPKGSFSTLEIQRTEQGDSAMYLCASRVDSEQYFGPGTRLTVT.

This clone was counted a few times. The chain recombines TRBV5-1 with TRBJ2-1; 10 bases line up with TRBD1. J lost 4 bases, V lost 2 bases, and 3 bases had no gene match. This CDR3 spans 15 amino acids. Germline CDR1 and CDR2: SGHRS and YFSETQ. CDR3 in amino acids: CASSLRQGAYNEQFF. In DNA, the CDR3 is TGCGCCAGCAGCTTAAGACAGGGGGCTTACAATGAGCAGTTCTTC.

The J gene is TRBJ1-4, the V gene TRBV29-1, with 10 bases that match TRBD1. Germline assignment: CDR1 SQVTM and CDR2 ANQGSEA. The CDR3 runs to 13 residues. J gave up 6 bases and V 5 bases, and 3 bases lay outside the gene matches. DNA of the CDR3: TGCAGCGTTAGACAGGGGGCACATGAAAAACTGTTTTTT. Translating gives CSVRQGAHEKLFF.

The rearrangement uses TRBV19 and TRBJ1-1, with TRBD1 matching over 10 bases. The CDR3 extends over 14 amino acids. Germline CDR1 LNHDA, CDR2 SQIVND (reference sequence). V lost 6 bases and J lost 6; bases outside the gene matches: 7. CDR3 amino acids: CASRVTGTGAEAFF. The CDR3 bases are TGTGCCAGTAGGGTGACAGGGACAGGGGCTGAAGCTTTCTTT.

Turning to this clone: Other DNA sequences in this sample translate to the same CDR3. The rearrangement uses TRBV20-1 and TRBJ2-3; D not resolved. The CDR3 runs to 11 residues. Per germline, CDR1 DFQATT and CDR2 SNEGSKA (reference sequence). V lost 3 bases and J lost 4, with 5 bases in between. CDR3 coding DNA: TGCAGTGCTAGTAGAGCAGATACGCAGTATTTT. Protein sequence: CSASRADTQYF.

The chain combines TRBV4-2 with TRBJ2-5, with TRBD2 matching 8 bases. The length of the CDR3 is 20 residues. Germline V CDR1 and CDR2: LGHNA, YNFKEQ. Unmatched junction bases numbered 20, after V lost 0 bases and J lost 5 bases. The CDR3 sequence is CASSQDRKTYAGGEDETQYF. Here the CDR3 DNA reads TGTGCCAGCAGCCAAGATCGAAAAACCTACGCGGGGGGAGAAGATGAGACCCAGTACTTC.

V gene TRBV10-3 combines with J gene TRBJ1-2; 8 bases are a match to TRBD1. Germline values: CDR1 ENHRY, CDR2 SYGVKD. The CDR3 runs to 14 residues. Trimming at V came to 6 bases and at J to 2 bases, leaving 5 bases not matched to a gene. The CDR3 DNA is TGTGCCATCAGGGAAGGACAGGGAAACTATGGCTACACCTTC. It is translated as CAIREGQGNYGYTF.

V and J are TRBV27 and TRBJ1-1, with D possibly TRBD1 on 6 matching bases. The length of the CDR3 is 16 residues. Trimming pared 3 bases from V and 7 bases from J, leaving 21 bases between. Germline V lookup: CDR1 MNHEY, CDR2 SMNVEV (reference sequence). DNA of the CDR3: TGTGCCAGCAGTTTGTTCGGACAGTACTTCACCCGTGAAGCTTTCTTT. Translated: CASSLFGQYFTREAFF.

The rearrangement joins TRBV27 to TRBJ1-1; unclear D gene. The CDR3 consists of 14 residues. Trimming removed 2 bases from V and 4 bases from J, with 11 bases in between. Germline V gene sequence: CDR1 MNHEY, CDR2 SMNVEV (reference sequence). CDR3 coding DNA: TGTGCCAGCAGTTTAGTGGCGGGCCGCACTGAAGCTTTCTTT. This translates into CASSLVAGRTEAFF.

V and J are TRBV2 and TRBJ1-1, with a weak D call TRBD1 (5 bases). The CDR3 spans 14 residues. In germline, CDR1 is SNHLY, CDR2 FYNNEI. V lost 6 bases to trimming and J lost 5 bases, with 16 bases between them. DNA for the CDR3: TGTGCCAGCAGCAAGGACACGTCGATGACTGAAGCTTTCTTT. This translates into CASSKDTSMTEAFF.

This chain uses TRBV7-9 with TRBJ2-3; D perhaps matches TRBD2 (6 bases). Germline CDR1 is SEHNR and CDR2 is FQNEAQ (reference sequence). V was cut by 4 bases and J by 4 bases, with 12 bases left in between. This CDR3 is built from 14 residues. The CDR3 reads CASSSTGVADTQYF. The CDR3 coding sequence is TGTGCCAGCAGCTCTACGGGAGTGGCAGATACGCAGTATTTT.

CDR3 residues: CASSDGLGEKLFF. The CDR3 nucleotides are TGTGCCAGCAGTGACGGGTTGGGTGAAAAACTGTTTTTT. V usage is TRBV2 and J usage is TRBJ1-4; D remains ambiguous. Between the trimmed V and J ends, which lost 3 bases and 7 bases, there was a span of 9 bases. The CDR3 has 13 amino acids. The V gene's germline CDR1 is SNHLY and CDR2 FYNNEI.

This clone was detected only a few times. The CDR3: CASSAGTYYGYTF. The CDR3 region has the DNA TGTGCCAGCAGTGCCGGGACTTACTATGGCTACACCTTC. This chain joins TRBV27 and TRBJ1-2; TRBD1 might be the D (5 bases). V lost 5 bases, J lost 3 bases, and 10 bases lay in between. The CDR3 is made up of 13 amino acids. Germline CDR1 is MNHEY and CDR2 is SMNVEV (reference sequence).

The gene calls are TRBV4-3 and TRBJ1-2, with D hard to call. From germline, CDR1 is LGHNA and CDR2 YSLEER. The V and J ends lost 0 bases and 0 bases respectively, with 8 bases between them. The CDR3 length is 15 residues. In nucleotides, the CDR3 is TGCGCCAGCAGCCAAGAAGTGCGGGCTAACTATGGCTACACCTTC. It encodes CASSQEVRANYGYTF.

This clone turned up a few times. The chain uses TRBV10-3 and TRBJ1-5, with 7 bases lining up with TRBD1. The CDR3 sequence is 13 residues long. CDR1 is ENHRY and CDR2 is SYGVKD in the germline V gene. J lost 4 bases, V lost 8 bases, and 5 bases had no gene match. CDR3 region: CAIGDSLNQPQHF. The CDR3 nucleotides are TGTGCCATCGGGGACAGCTTAAATCAGCCCCAGCATTTT.

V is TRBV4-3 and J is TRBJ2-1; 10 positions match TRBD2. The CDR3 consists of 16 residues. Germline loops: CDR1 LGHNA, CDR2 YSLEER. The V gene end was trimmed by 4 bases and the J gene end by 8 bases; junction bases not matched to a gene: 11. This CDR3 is CASSLHLAGEFYEQFF. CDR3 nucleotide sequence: TGCGCCAGCAGCCTGCATCTAGCGGGAGAATTCTATGAGCAGTTCTTC.